The entry below gives a single TCR beta chain sequence along with its context. Its ends do not fully match the called genes, so a read error is possible. The data were taken from a study of blood T cell repertoires in COVID-19. Study at large: Spain, Italy and the United States supplied samples that represented acute and convalescent COVID-19. T cells, B-cell-depleted T cells, or PBMCs supplied cDNA or gDNA.

The germline V gene has CDR1 SGHTA and CDR2 FQGTGA. The CDR3 is 13 residues long. Per the original methods: Researchers report that nucleated cell counts were estimated from reference gene primer amplification. Data came from immunoSEQ multiplex PCR; TCRdb stores just in-frame clones and leaves some out. The V and J calls and clone size come from that table; D and trimming were worked out from the DNA. This sample has some 98,000 clones, with roughly 82% found just once. V usage is TRBV7-3 and J usage is TRBJ2-3; D ambiguous. Sequenced input: peripheral blood. This clonotype was obtained from a man in his 70s with active or convalescent COVID-19. The CDR3 protein is CASSLTGTETQYF. The CDR3 nucleotides read TGTGCCAGCAGCTTAACCGGTACAGAGACGCAGTATTTT.